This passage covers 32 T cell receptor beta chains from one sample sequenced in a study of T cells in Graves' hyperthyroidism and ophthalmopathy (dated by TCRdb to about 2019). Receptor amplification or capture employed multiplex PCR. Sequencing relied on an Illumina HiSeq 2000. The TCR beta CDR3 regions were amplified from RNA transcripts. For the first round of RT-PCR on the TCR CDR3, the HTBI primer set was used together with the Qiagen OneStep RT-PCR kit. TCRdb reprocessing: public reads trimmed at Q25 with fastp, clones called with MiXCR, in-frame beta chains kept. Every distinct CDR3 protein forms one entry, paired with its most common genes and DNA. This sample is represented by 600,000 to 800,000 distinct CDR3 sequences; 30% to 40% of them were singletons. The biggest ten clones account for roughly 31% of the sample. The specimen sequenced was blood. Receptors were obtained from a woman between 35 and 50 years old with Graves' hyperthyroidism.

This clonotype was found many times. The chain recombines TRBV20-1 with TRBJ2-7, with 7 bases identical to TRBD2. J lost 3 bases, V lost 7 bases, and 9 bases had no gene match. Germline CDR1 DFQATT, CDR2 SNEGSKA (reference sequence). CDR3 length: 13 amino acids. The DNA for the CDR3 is TGCAGTGTCCCAGCACGCGGGAGCTACGAGCAGTACTTC. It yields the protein CSVPARGSYEQYF.

Here the CDR3 DNA reads TGTGCCACCAGCAGCCAGGGACAGGGGGAAGGCTACACCTTC. It encodes CATSSQGQGEGYTF. The chain is built from TRBV15 and TRBJ1-2; 11 positions agree with TRBD1. Unmatched junction bases numbered 5, after V lost 3 bases and J lost 8 bases. Germline V gene sequence: CDR1 LNHNV, CDR2 YYDKDF (reference sequence). This CDR3 contains 14 residues. Drawing the rest from reference TRBV15 and TRBJ1-2, the complete variable domain is DAMVIQNPRYQVTQFGKPVTLSCSQTLNHNVMYWYQQKSSQAPKLLFHYYDKDFNNEADTPDNFQSRRPNTSFCFLDIRSPGLGDTAMYLCATSSQGQGEGYTFGSGTRLTVV.

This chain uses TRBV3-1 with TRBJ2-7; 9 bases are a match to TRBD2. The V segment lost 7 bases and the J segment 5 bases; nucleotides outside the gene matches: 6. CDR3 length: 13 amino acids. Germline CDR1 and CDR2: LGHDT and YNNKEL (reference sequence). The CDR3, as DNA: TGTGCCAGCATGTGGCTAGCGGGAAACGAGCAGTACTTC. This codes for CASMWLAGNEQYF.

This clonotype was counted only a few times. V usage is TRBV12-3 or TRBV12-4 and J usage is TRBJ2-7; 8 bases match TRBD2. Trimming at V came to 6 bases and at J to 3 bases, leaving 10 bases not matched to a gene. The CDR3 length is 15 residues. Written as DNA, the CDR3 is TGTGCCAGCAGCTCGGGAGGGGACCTCGGCTACGAGCAGTACTTC. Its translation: CASSSGGDLGYEQYF.

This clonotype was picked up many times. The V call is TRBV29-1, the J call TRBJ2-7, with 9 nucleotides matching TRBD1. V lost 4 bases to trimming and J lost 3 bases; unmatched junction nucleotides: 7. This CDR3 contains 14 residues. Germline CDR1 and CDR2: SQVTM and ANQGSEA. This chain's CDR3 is CSVGRRQGDYEQYF. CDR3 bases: TGCAGCGTTGGTCGGAGACAGGGGGACTACGAGCAGTACTTC.

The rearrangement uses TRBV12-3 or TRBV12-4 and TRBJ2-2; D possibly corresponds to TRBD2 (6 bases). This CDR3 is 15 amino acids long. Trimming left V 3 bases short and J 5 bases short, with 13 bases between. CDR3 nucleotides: TGTGCCAGCAGTTTGGAGGGGTCCCCTACCGGGGAGCTGTTTTTT. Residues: CASSLEGSPTGELFF.

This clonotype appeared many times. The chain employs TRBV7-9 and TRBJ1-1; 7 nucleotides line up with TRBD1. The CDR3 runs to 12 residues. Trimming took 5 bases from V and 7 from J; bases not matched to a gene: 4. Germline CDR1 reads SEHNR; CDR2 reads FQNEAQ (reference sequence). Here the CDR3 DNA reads TGTGCCAGCAGCGTGGACAGGTTTGAAGCTTTCTTT. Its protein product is CASSVDRFEAFF.

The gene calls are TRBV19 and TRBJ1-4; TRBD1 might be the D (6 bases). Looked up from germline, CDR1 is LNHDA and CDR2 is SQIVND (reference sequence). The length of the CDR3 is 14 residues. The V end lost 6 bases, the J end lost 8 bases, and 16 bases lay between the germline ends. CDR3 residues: CASSGPGVREKLFF. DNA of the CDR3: TGTGCCAGTAGCGGGCCAGGGGTACGGGAAAAACTGTTTTTT.

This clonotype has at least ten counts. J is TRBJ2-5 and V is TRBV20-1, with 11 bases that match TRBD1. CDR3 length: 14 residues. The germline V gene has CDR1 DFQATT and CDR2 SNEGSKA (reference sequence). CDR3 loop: CRVEGTGGQETQYF. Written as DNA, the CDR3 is TGCAGGGTAGAGGGGACAGGGGGCCAAGAGACCCAGTACTTC.

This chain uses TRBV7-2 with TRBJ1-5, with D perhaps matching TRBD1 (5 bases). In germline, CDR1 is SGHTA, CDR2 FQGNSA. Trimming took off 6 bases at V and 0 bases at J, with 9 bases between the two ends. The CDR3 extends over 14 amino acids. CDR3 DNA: TGTGCCAGCAGTCAGACAGATAGCAATCAGCCCCAGCATTTT. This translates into CASSQTDSNQPQHF.

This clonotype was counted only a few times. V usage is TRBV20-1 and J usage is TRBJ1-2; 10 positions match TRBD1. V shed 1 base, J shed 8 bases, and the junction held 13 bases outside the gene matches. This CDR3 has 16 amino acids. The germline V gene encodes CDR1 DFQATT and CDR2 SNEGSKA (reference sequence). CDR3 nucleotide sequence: TGCAGTGCTAGAGGACACAGACAGGGGGCGGTTGAGGGCTACACCTTC. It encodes CSARGHRQGAVEGYTF.

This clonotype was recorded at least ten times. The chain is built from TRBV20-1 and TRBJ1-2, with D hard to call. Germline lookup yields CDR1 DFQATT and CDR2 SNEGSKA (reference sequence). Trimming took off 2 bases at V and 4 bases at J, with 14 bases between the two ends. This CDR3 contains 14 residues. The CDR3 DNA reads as TGCAGTGCTAGACTAACCGACCCGGGCTATGGCTACACCTTC. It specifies CSARLTDPGYGYTF.

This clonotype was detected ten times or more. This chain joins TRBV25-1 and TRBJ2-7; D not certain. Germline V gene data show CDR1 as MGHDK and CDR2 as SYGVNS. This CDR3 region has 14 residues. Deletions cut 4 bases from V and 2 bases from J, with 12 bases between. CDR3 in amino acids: CASSGWDPAYEQYF. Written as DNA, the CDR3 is TGTGCCAGCAGTGGGTGGGATCCCGCCTACGAGCAGTACTTC.

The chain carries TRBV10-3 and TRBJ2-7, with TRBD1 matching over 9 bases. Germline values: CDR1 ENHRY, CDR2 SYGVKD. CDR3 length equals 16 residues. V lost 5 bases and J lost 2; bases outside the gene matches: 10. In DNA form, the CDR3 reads TGTGCCATCAGTAGTATGCCGGGACAGGGTCCCTACGAGCAGTACTTC. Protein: CAISSMPGQGPYEQYF.

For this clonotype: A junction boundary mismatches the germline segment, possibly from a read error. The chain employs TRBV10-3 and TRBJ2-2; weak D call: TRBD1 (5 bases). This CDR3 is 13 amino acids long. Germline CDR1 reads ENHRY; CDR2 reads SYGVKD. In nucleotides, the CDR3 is TGTGCCAGCAGTTTTTTCAGGGCCGGGGAGCTGTTTTTT. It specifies CASSFFRAGELFF.

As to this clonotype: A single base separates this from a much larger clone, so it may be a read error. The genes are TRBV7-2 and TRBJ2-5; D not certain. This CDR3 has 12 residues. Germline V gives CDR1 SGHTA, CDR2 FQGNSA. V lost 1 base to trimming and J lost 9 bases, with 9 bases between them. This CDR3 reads CTSSLGFEAQYF. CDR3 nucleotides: TGTACCAGCAGCTTAGGCTTTGAGGCCCAGTACTTC.

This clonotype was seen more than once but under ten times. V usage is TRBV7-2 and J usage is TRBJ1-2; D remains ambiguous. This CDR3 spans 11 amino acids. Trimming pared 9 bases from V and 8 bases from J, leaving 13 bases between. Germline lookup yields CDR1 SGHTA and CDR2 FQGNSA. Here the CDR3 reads CASGPSYGYTF. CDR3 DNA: TGTGCCAGTGGCCCCTCGTACGGCTACACCTTC. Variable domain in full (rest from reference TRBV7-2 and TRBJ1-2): GAGVSQSPSNKVTEKGKDVELRCDPISGHTALYWYRQSLGQGLEFLIYFQGNSAPDKSGLPSDRFSAERTGGSVSTLTIQRTQQEDSAVYLCASGPSYGYTFGSGTRLTVV.

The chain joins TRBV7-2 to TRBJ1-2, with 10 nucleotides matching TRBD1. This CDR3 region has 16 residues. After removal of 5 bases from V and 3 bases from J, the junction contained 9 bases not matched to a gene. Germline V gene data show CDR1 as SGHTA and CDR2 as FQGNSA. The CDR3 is CASSQGDRGQDYGYTF. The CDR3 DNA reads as TGTGCCAGCAGCCAAGGCGACAGGGGGCAGGACTATGGCTACACCTTC.

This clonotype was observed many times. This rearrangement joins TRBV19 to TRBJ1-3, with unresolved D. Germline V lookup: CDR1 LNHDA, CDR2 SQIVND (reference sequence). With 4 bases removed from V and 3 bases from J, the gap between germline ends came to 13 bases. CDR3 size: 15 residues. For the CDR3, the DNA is TGTGCCAGTAGTACCTTCGGGGAAGGTGGAAACACCATATATTTT. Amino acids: CASSTFGEGGNTIYF.

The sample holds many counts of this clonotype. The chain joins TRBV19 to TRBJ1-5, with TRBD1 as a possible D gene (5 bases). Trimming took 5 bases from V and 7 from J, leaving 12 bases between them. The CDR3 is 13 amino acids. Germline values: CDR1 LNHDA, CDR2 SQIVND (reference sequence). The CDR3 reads CASSSQGRQPQHF. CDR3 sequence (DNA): TGTGCCAGTAGTTCTCAGGGCAGGCAGCCCCAGCATTTT.

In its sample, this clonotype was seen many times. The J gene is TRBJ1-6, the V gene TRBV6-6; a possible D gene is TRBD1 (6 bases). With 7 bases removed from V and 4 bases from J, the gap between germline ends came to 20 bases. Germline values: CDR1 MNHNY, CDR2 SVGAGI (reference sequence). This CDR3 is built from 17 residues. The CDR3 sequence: CASNYDIIGQYNSPLHF. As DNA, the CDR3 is TGTGCCAGCAACTACGACATCATTGGACAGTATAATTCACCCCTCCACTTT.

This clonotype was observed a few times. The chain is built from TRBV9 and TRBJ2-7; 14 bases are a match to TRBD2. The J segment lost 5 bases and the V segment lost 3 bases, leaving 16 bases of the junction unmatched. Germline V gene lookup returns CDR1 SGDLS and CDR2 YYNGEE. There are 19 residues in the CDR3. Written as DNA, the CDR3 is TGTGCCAGCAGCGCACGTTCCGGGACTAGCGGGAGAGGCCCCCACGAGCAGTACTTC. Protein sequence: CASSARSGTSGRGPHEQYF.

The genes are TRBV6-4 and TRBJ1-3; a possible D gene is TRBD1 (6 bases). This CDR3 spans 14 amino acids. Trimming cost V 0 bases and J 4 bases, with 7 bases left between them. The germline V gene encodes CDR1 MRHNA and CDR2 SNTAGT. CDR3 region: CASSDSGTGNTIYF. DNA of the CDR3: TGTGCCAGCAGTGACTCGGGGACAGGAAACACCATATATTTT.

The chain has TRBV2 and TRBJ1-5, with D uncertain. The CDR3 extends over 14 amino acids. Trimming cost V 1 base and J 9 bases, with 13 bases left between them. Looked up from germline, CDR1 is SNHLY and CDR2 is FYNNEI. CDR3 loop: CASSEVSFTRPQHF. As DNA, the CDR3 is TGTGCCAGCAGTGAAGTCAGCTTCACTCGGCCCCAGCATTTT. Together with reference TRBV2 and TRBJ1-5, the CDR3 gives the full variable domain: EPEVTQTPSHQVTQMGQEVILRCVPISNHLYFYWYRQILGQKVEFLVSFYNNEISEKSEIFDDQFSVERPDGSNFTLKIRSTKLEDSAMYFCASSEVSFTRPQHFGDGTRLSIL.

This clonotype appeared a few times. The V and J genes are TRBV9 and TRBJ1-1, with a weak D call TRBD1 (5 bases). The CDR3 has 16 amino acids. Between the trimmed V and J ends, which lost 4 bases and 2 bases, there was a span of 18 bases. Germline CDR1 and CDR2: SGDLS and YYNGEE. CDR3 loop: CASSHNEGRENTEAFF. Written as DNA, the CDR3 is TGTGCCAGCAGCCATAACGAGGGGCGGGAAAACACTGAAGCTTTCTTT.

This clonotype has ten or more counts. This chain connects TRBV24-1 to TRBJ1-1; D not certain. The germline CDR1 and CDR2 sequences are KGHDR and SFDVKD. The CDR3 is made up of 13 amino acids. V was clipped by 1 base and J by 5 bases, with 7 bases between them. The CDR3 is CATSDFRGTEAFF. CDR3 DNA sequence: TGTGCCACCAGTGATTTTCGGGGTACTGAAGCTTTCTTT.

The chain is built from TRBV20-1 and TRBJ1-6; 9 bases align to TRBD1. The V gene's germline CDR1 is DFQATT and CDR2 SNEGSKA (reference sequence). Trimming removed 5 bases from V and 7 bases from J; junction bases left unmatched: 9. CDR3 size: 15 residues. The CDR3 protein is CSARPRTGENSPLHF. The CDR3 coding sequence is TGCAGTGCTCGCCCCCGGACAGGGGAAAATTCACCCCTCCACTTT.

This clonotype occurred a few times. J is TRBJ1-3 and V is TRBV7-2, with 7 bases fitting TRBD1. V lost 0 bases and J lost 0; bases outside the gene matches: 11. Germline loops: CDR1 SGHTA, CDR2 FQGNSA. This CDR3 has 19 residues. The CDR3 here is CASSLAQDRILISGNTIYF. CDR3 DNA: TGTGCCAGCAGCTTAGCCCAGGACAGGATCCTAATCTCTGGAAACACCATATATTTT. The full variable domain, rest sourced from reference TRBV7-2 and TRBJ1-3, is GAGVSQSPSNKVTEKGKDVELRCDPISGHTALYWYRQSLGQGLEFLIYFQGNSAPDKSGLPSDRFSAERTGGSVSTLTIQRTQQEDSAVYLCASSLAQDRILISGNTIYFGEGSWLTVV.

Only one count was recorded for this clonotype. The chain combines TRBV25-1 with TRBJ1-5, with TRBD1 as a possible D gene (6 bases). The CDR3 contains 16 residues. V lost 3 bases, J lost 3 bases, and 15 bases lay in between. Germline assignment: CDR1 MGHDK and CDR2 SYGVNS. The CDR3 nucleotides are TGTGCCAGCAGTGACAACGGCCAGGGGTTCAATCAGCCCCAGCATTTT. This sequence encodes CASSDNGQGFNQPQHF.

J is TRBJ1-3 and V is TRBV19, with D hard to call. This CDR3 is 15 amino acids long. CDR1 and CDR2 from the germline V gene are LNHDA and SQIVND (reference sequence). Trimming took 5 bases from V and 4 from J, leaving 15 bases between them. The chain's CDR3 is CASSPQDAGGNTIYF. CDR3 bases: TGTGCCAGTAGTCCCCAGGACGCGGGGGGAAACACCATATATTTT.

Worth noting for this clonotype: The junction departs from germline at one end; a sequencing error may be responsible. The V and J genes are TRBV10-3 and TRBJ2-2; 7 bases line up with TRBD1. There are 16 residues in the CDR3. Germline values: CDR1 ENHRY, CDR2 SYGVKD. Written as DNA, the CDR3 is TGTGCCAGCAGTGATGCCGGGACAGCGAACACCGGGGAGCTGTTTTTT. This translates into CASSDAGTANTGELFF.

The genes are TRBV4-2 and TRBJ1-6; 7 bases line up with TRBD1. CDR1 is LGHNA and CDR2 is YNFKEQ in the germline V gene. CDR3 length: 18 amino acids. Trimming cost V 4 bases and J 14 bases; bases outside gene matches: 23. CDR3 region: CASSPDLYGQVPSLTLHF. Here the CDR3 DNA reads TGTGCCAGCAGCCCTGATCTTTACGGACAGGTTCCTTCCTTAACCCTCCACTTT.